The present T cell receptor beta chain was sequenced within a study of T cell repertoires in cytomegalovirus infection. As for the study in general: Through public TCR beta signatures, both CMV infection and matching HLA type were indicated. Study results and caveats: It was HLA-C-restricted CMV-specific TCR beta clonotypes that dominated the response ex vivo.

Each CDR3 protein gets one entry after TCRdb re-called the reads with MiXCR. The repertoire consists of around 430,000 distinct CDR3 sequences, with about 42% occurring once and the leading ten covering approximately 40%. Trimming removed 1 base from V and 3 bases from J, with 14 bases in between. The germline CDR1 and CDR2 sequences are SGHTA and FQGNSA. The CDR3 is 16 residues long. This clonotype turned up a few times. As yet, its antigen is unknown. This sample comprised cultured PBMCs, obtained from culture after CMV antigen stimulation. The receptor was derived from a human donor in good health (CMV status not recorded). Some clones in this sample may be carry-over from other donors' samples. The V call is TRBV7-2, the J call TRBJ2-3; the D is unclear. In DNA form, the CDR3 reads TGTGCCAGCAGCTTAGGCCTAGTAAGTGGGACAGATACGCAGTATTTT. Its translation is CASSLGLVSGTDTQYF.